The T cell receptor beta chain described here comes from a study of OX40 agonist ivuxolimab in advanced cancers. Study-level background: Ivuxolimab is a fully human IgG2 antibody that activates OX40 (CD134). Ivuxolimab was administered intravenously to patients at 0.01 to 10 mg/kg every 2 weeks. Dose-escalation patients had hepatocellular carcinoma, melanoma, renal cell or head and neck cancer. General observations from the study: On average, CD8+ T cells showed a greater number of expanded clones than CD4+.

Trimming pared 3 bases from V and 4 bases from J, leaving 16 bases between. The CDR3 has 15 residues. Germline V gives CDR1 SGDLS, CDR2 YYNGEE. Clones were read by immunoSEQ multiplex PCR, and TCRdb kept only the in-frame ones, dropping some. Altogether about 54,000 clones are present, approximately 90% being singletons, with the ten largest covering roughly 1.5%. On this clone: Its antigen is unknown.

The chain couples TRBV9 to TRBJ1-1; possibly TRBD1 for D (5 bases). This material consisted of CD4+ or CD8+ T cells sorted from blood, taken in a trial of the OX40 agonist ivuxolimab. The sequence came from an adult with an advanced solid tumor such as melanoma, head and neck, liver or kidney cancer. The DNA of the CDR3 is TGTGCCAGCAGCGGGGGCGGCAGGGTGAGCACTGAAGCTTTCTTT. Protein sequence: CASSGGGRVSTEAFF.